The present T cell receptor (beta chain) was sequenced within a study of identical twins. MiXCR, applied by TCRdb to the 5' RACE reads, yields one record per CDR3 protein. Among hundreds of thousands of distinct CDR3 sequences, roughly an eighth were seen once, and the ten largest hold around 1.5%. In addition, the sample was reused for a study of yellow fever vaccine responses in identical twins.

The specimen sequenced was PBMCs. This sequence was found in a woman aged 18-29 years in good health.

CDR3 sequence: CSAMDTRTDTQYF. The CDR3 DNA follows: TGCAGTGCTATGGACACCCGCACAGATACGCAGTATTTT. This rearrangement joins TRBV20-1 to TRBJ2-3; tentative D call: TRBD1 (5 bases). This CDR3 has 13 amino acids. The ends were cut back, 4 bases at V and 1 base at J, with 9 bases in the middle. Germline-derived CDR1 and CDR2 are DFQATT and SNEGSKA (reference sequence).